These 18 T cell receptor beta chains share one sample of origin, sequenced in a study of T cell repertoires in cytomegalovirus infection. TCRdb re-analysed the reads in MiXCR, keeping a single row per CDR3 protein. The data show roughly 860,000 distinct CDR3 sequences, about 31% seen once. Their recognized antigens are unknown. The sequences come from cultured CD8+ T cells from PBMCs, collected from culture after CMV antigen stimulation. All receptors come from a human donor in good health (CMV status not recorded). Some clones in this sample may be carry-over from other donors' samples.

This clonotype was recorded a few times. V and J are TRBV7-9 and TRBJ2-7, with TRBD2 identical over 8 bases. CDR1 SEHNR and CDR2 FQNEAQ come from the germline V gene (reference sequence). V was clipped by 2 bases and J by 3 bases; unmatched bases: 6. This CDR3 is built from 15 residues. The DNA for the CDR3 is TGTGCCAGCAGCTTAAGGCGGGGGGAGGACTACGAGCAGTACTTC. Translated, it gives CASSLRRGEDYEQYF.

This clonotype has only a few counts. The V call is TRBV28, the J call TRBJ2-3; 10 bases agree with TRBD2. The CDR3 is 15 amino acids. Per germline, CDR1 MDHEN and CDR2 SYDVKM. V trimming: 4 bases; J trimming: 6 bases; junction bases outside the gene matches: 7. The CDR3 reads CASSSPSGGFDTQYF. The CDR3 coding sequence is TGTGCCAGCAGTTCGCCTAGCGGGGGTTTCGATACGCAGTATTTT.

The gene calls are TRBV7-3 and TRBJ2-5; TRBD2 matches 11 bases. Losses at the gene ends were 4 bases for V and 1 base for J; bases not matched to a gene: 8. The CDR3 runs 17 residues. CDR1 SGHTA and CDR2 FQGTGA come from the germline V gene. For the CDR3, the DNA is TGTGCCAGCAGCTACCGACTAGCGGGGCCTGGCCAAGAGACCCAGTACTTC. Its translation: CASSYRLAGPGQETQYF.

Only a few counts were recorded for this clonotype. The chain joins TRBV6-4 to TRBJ2-1; 11 bases map to TRBD2. Germline V gene lookup returns CDR1 MRHNA and CDR2 SNTAGT. The CDR3 is made up of 16 amino acids. Germline trimming cut 5 bases from V and 9 bases from J; bases unmatched to any gene: 12. CDR3 nucleotides: TGTGCCAGCAGTAATACGCCGGGACTAGCGGTCCCTGAGCAGTTCTTC. It translates to CASSNTPGLAVPEQFF.

The V and J genes are TRBV2 and TRBJ2-1; D is ambiguous. This CDR3 spans 12 amino acids. Germline V gene sequence: CDR1 SNHLY, CDR2 FYNNEI. V dropped 8 bases and J dropped 6 bases, with 11 bases sitting between them. As DNA, the CDR3 is TGTGCCAGCCAAAAAGGCGGCAATGAGCAGTTCTTC. Its protein is CASQKGGNEQFF.

This clonotype showed up many times. The J gene is TRBJ2-4, the V gene TRBV7-2; 7 nucleotides line up with TRBD2. The CDR3 sequence is 17 residues long. The germline V gene encodes CDR1 SGHTA and CDR2 FQGNSA. With 5 bases clipped from V and 3 bases from J, the junction kept 13 bases outside the gene matches. In nucleotides, the CDR3 is TGTGCCAGCAGCCCGTCTCAGGGCCCTAGCGGCAAAAACATTCAGTACTTC. Its translation is CASSPSQGPSGKNIQYF. Full variable domain (rest looked up from reference TRBV7-2 and TRBJ2-4): GAGVSQSPSNKVTEKGKDVELRCDPISGHTALYWYRQSLGQGLEFLIYFQGNSAPDKSGLPSDRFSAERTGGSVSTLTIQRTQQEDSAVYLCASSPSQGPSGKNIQYFGAGTRLSVL.

The chain uses TRBV27 and TRBJ2-7, with D perhaps matching TRBD1 (5 bases). Looked up from germline, CDR1 is MNHEY and CDR2 is SMNVEV (reference sequence). This CDR3 spans 14 amino acids. V gave up 2 bases and J gave up 6 bases, with 14 bases separating them. CDR3 coding DNA: TGTGCCAGCAGTTTAGAGACTGGGGCTGTCGAGCAGTACTTC. Protein sequence: CASSLETGAVEQYF.

This clonotype was seen a handful of times. The chain is built from TRBV12-3 or TRBV12-4 and TRBJ1-2, with 11 positions matching TRBD1. Germline trimming cut 5 bases from V and 8 bases from J; bases unmatched to any gene: 7. The CDR3 consists of 14 residues. The CDR3: CASSDGTGGDGYTF. CDR3 nucleotides: TGTGCCAGCAGTGATGGGACAGGGGGAGACGGCTACACCTTC.

This chain connects TRBV5-5 to TRBJ1-2, with 7 bases identical to TRBD1. Unmatched junction bases numbered 10, after V lost 0 bases and J lost 8 bases. The CDR3 contains 15 residues. Germline lookup yields CDR1 SGHKS and CDR2 YYEKEE (reference sequence). CDR3 region: CASSLGGGAYEGYTF. The CDR3, as DNA: TGTGCCAGCAGCTTGGGAGGGGGCGCTTATGAGGGCTACACCTTC.

In its sample, this clonotype was seen many times. The chain is built from TRBV7-6 and TRBJ2-2; maybe TRBD2 (5 bases). CDR3 size: 16 residues. Germline V gene sequence: CDR1 SGHVS, CDR2 FNYEAQ. The V end was cut by 4 bases, the J end by 3 bases, with 15 bases between. CDR3 in DNA: TGTGCCAGCAGCTCCTTTTCGGGGATGTACACCGGGGAGCTGTTTTTT. Translated, it gives CASSSFSGMYTGELFF.

The sample holds a few counts of this clonotype. Here the CDR3 DNA reads TGTGCCAGCAGCTTAGTTGGGACCCGGAAGGGTGCCGGGGAGCTGTTTTTT. Translated: CASSLVGTRKGAGELFF. The chain couples TRBV7-9 to TRBJ2-2; D may correspond to TRBD1 or TRBD2 (5 bases each). The CDR3 consists of 17 residues. V dropped 1 base and J dropped 6 bases, with 18 bases sitting between them. Germline V gene lookup returns CDR1 SEHNR and CDR2 FQNEAQ (reference sequence). Together with reference TRBV7-9 and TRBJ2-2, the CDR3 gives the full variable domain: DTGVSQNPRHKITKRGQNVTFRCDPISEHNRLYWYRQTLGQGPEFLTYFQNEAQLEKSRLLSDRFSAERPKGSFSTLEIQRTEQGDSAMYLCASSLVGTRKGAGELFFGEGSRLTVL.

The genes are TRBV7-8 and TRBJ2-7; D tentatively fits TRBD1 or TRBD2 (6 bases each). The CDR3 is 14 residues long. CDR1 is SGHVS, CDR2 FQNEAQ, per germline. With 1 base removed from V and 2 bases from J, the gap between germline ends came to 9 bases. The CDR3 sequence is CASSLGGAAYEQYF. In DNA, the CDR3 is TGTGCCAGCAGCTTAGGGGGGGCGGCCTACGAGCAGTACTTC.

This clonotype has more than one count but fewer than ten. The V gene is TRBV6-5, the J gene TRBJ1-1, with a weak D call TRBD1 (6 bases). The germline V gene encodes CDR1 MNHEY and CDR2 SVGAGI. The CDR3 is 18 residues long. The V end was cut by 2 bases, the J end by 0 bases, with 19 bases between. The CDR3: CASSYRTTGRKMNTEAFF. Written as DNA, the CDR3 is TGTGCCAGCAGTTACCGGACTACAGGGCGAAAGATGAACACTGAAGCTTTCTTT.

The rearrangement joins TRBV6-6 to TRBJ1-6; D gene uncertain. In germline, CDR1 is MNHNY, CDR2 SVGAGI (reference sequence). The CDR3 is made up of 14 amino acids. V gave up 8 bases and J gave up 0 bases, with 8 bases separating them. Here the CDR3 DNA reads TGTGCCAGCTACGGGAGCTCCTATAATTCACCCCTCCACTTT. It codes for CASYGSSYNSPLHF.

There are many counts of this clonotype. The rearrangement uses TRBV7-9 and TRBJ1-1; D remains ambiguous. There are 12 residues in the CDR3. V dropped 1 base and J dropped 8 bases, with 8 bases sitting between them. Germline CDR1 reads SEHNR; CDR2 reads FQNEAQ (reference sequence). This chain's CDR3 is CASSLGYREAFF. Here the CDR3 DNA reads TGTGCCAGCAGCTTAGGATACCGAGAAGCTTTCTTT.

This clonotype was seen repeatedly, ten times or more. This chain joins TRBV7-2 and TRBJ1-1; D not resolved. The V end lost 0 bases, the J end lost 8 bases, and 10 bases lay between the germline ends. This CDR3 has 13 amino acids. Germline V gene lookup returns CDR1 SGHTA and CDR2 FQGNSA. In DNA, the CDR3 is TGTGCCAGCAGCTTAGCGCTTCAAGCCGAAGCTTTCTTT. Its protein is CASSLALQAEAFF.

This clonotype was seen more than once but under ten times. The chain is built from TRBV6-1 and TRBJ1-2; D uncertain. The V end was cut by 1 base, the J end by 1 base, with 10 bases between. Germline V gene data show CDR1 as MNHNS and CDR2 as SASEGT. The CDR3 consists of 15 residues. The CDR3 is CASSEEDSYNYGYTF. The CDR3 bases are TGTGCCAGCAGTGAAGAGGATTCTTATAACTATGGCTACACCTTC.

The V call is TRBV25-1, the J call TRBJ2-3; D remains ambiguous. This CDR3 spans 12 amino acids. V was trimmed by 2 bases and J by 4 bases, leaving 4 bases between them. Per germline, CDR1 MGHDK and CDR2 SYGVNS. CDR3 coding DNA: TGTGCCAGCAGTGAAACACCAGATACGCAGTATTTT. It translates to CASSETPDTQYF.